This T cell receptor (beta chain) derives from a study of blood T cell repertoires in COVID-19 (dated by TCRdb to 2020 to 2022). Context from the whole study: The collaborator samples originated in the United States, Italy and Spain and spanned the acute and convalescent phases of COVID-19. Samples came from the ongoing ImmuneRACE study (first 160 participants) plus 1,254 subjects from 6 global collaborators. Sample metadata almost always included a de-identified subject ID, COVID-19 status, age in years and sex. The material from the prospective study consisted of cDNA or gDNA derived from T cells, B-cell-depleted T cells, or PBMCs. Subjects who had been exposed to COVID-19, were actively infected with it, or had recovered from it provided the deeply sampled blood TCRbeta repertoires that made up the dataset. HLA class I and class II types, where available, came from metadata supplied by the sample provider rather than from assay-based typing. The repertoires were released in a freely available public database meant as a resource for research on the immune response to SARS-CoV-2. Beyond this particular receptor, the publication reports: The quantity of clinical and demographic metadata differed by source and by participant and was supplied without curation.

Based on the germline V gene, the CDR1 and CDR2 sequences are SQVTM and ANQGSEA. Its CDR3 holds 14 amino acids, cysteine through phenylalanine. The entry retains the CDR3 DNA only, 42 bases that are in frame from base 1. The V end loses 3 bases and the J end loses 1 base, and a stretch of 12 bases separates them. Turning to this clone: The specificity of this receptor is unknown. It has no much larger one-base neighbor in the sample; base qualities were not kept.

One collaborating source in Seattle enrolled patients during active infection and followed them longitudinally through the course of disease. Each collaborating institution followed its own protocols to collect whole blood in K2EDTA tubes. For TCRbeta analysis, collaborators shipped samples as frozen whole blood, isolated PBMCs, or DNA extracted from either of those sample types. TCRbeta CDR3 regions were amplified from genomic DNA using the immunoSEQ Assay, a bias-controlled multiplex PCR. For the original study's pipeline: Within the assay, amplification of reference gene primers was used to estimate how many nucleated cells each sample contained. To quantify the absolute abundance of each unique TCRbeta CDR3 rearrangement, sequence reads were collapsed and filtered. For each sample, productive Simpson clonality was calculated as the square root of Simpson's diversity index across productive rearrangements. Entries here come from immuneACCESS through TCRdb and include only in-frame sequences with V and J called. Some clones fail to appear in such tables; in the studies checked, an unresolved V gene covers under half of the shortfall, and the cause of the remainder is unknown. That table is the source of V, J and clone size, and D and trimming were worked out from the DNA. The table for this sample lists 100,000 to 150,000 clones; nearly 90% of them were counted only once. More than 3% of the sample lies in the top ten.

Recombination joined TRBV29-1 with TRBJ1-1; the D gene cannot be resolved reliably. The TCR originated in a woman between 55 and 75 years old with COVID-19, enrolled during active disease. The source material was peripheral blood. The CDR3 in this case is CSVEVARENTEAFF. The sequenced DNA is TGCAGCGTTGAGGTTGCGAGGGAGAACACTGAAGCTTTCTTT.